This T cell receptor (beta chain) is from a study of shared clonotypes between healthy human individuals (dated by TCRdb to 2019 to 2021). Regarding the complete study: Two women and a few men aged 18 to 49 years were included in the cohort. Leukapheresis yielded between about 0.94 and 9 billion PBMCs per donor. The study deeply sequenced blood TCR repertoires of about 5 healthy adults to estimate repertoire size and the extent of clonotype sharing between individuals. To increase sequencing depth and limit assay-specific biases, TCR repertoire library preparation and sequencing were carried out by different laboratories using diverse techniques. Per donor, three plates each were used for CD4 naive and CD4 memory, two for CD8 naive, and one for CD8 memory. Study-wide findings and limitations: Larger estimated clonotype richness was generally found for naive subsets than for memory subsets. Because the study included a small number of donors, the genetic and exposure-history diversity represented was limited. Incomplete sequencing was indicated by rarefaction of sorted-subset datasets, despite the large sequencing depth. Sampling was restricted to blood, and TCR repertoires in tissue are likely to differ from TCR repertoires in blood. Pairwise subsampling led to the expectation that sequencing depth would affect the degree of clonotype sharing among donors. When a handful of donors were compared, the shared fraction of clonotypes was about 5.4% for naive CD4, around 4% for naive CD8, 2% to 2.5% for memory CD4, and 0.4% for memory CD8. Higher generation probabilities were observed for clonotypes shared by all four sorted-subset donors than for non-shared clonotypes.

Turning to this clone: Which antigen it targets is not known. No base-level quality is on record; no much larger clone is a single base apart.

V gives up 4 bases and J gives up 0 bases, and the segment between their germline ends measures 10 bases. CDR1 MNHEY and CDR2 SVGAGI were looked up in the germline V gene. The CDR3 runs 16 amino acids, cysteine and phenylalanine included. Of all the DNA, just the CDR3 is kept, 48 bases in frame from base 1. Using the deep immunoSEQ assay, TCR CDR3 regions were amplified from genomic DNA by multiplex PCR. Genomic DNA extracted from each cell subset was distributed evenly over all wells of several immunoSEQ 96-well plates, and each plate served as one replicate. For sorted subsets, about 200 ng genomic DNA, equal to about 30,000 T cell genomes, was loaded into each replicate PCR. Purified libraries were measured with a Qubit 3.0 fluorometer, size-checked on a Bioanalyzer 2100, and measured again with the KAPA Library Quantification kit. Every immunoSEQ 96-well plate was sequenced on a separate single-read 150-cycle Illumina NextSeq 550 flow cell. The source study handled its data this way. The immunoSEQ output contained only junctional sequences without quality scores, so filtering could not match that applied to full-length reads. To assign V/J genes and CDR3, sequences were annotated against IMGT germline references using PyIR, a Python wrapper for IgBLAST v1.9. Reads were filtered out if the reads had weak V/J assignments (E-value above 1e-6), no CDR3, stop codons, out-of-frame junctions, or ambiguous translated residues. V3J clonotypes were defined as sequences sharing the same inferred V gene, J gene, and CDR3 amino acid sequence. Percentage overlap between repertoires was calculated by dividing the number of shared unique clonotypes by the size of the smaller repertoire. Repertoire richness was assessed with RTK rarefaction, the Chao1 estimator, and Recon v2.1 estimates of unobserved clonotypes. Generation probabilities for all TCRbeta clonotypes obtained by the gDNA method from a handful of donors were computed using OLGA. TCRdb's version of the immuneACCESS table is confined to in-frame rearrangements and falls short of the full clone set. An unresolved V gene accounts for under half of the shortfall where checked; the remainder is of unknown origin. V, J and clone size derive from that table, while D and trimming were established from the DNA sequence. The sample table contains about 2.3 million clones; only one count was recorded for 80% to 95% of them. The ten largest make up about 0.39% of the sample.

The donors were healthy, HIV-negative adults who had no recently reported acute infections or vaccinations. Only Caucasian adults living in Nashville, Tennessee, USA were represented among the donors. CD4+ T cells were enriched by magnetic negative selection; naive cells were then positively selected on CD45RA, and the negative fraction formed the memory subset. Blood was collected by leukapheresis, and PBMCs were isolated by Ficoll-Histopaque density gradient centrifugation and then cryopreserved in liquid nitrogen vapor phase. Analytical flow cytometry was used to check the purity and quantity of each magnetically sorted T cell population. Genomic DNA was isolated from each sorted fraction and quantified by UV absorbance on a Nanodrop 2000c.

The sequenced sample was naive CD4+ T cells from PBMCs. Reading the label with the study, this specimen's cell subset or site is: CD45RA+ positively selected. The chain is made from TRBV6-5 and TRBJ2-6; there is no confident call for the D gene. The clonotype comes from a man younger than 35 in good health. Some clones in this sample may be carry-over from other donors' samples. The CDR3: CASSLYFSSGANVLTF. The sequenced DNA is TGTGCCAGCAGTTTATATTTCAGCTCTGGGGCCAACGTCCTGACTTTC.